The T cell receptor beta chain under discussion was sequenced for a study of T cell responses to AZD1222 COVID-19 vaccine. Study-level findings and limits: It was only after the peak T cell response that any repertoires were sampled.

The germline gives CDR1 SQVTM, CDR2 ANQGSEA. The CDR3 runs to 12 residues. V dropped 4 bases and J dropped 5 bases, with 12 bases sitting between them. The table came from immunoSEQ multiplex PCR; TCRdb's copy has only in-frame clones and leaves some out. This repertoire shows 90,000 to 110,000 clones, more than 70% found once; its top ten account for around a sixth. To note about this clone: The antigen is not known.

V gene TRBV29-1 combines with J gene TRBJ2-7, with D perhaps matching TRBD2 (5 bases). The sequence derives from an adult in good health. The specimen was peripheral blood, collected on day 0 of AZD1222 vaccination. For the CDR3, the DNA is TGCAGCGTTGTGCGGGTAGATAACGAGCAGTACTTC. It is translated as CSVVRVDNEQYF.